This T cell receptor (beta chain) is drawn from a study of blood T cell repertoires in COVID-19 (TCRdb year 2020). Study-level background: Samples from collaborators originated in the United States, Italy and Spain and spanned both the acute and convalescent phases of COVID-19. The material from the prospective study consisted of cDNA or gDNA derived from T cells, B-cell-depleted T cells, or PBMCs. Deeply sampled blood TCRbeta repertoires from subjects exposed to, actively infected with, or recovered from COVID-19 were included in the dataset. A freely available public database, intended as a resource for researchers studying the immune response to SARS-CoV-2, is where the repertoires were released. The samples were drawn from the first 160 participants of the ongoing ImmuneRACE study and from some 1,300 subjects provided by 6 global collaborators. Nearly every sample came with metadata listing a de-identified subject ID, COVID-19 status, age in years and sex. HLA class I and class II types, where available, came from metadata supplied by the sample provider rather than from assay-based typing. What the work shows at the level of the full study, not this receptor alone: The amount of clinical and demographic metadata varied by source and participant and was provided uncurated.

According to the germline V gene, CDR1 reads SNHLY and CDR2 reads FYNNEI. Measured from the cysteine to the phenylalanine, the CDR3 is 15 residues long. Only CDR3 DNA remains: 45 bases, in frame from the first base. V is pared back by 4 bases and J by 8 bases, with 20 bases lying between the germline termini. This clone was detected only a few times. The clone's antigen remains unknown. Nothing much larger sits one base from this clone, and base qualities are not available. In the prospective study, participants were about 18 to 90 years old, resided in 25 or so geographic areas of the United States, and were enrolled through a virtual design. In the prospective study, participants were assigned to cohorts based on the clinical history participants reported in a screening survey and a study questionnaire. Each participant in the prospective study had whole blood, serum and a nasopharyngeal or oropharyngeal swab collected by mobile phlebotomists. Additional blood draws and questionnaires over an approximately 2-month period could optionally be provided by prospective study participants. Blood samples from the prospective study were shipped frozen or at room temperature prior to DNA extraction.

The immunoSEQ Assay, a bias-controlled multiplex PCR, was used to amplify TCRbeta CDR3 regions from genomic DNA. Per the source publication's procedure: Nucleated cell counts per sample were estimated from amplification of reference gene primers within the assay. To quantify the absolute abundance of each unique TCRbeta CDR3 rearrangement, sequence reads were collapsed and filtered. For each sample, productive Simpson clonality was calculated as the square root of Simpson's diversity index over productive rearrangements. In its TCRdb copy, this immuneACCESS table keeps in-frame sequences only and misses some clones. Where compared with another copy, unresolved V genes explain less than half of these, and the others have no known cause. The V and J calls and clone size are taken from that table; D and trimming were inferred from the DNA. A total of roughly 430,000 clones appear in this sample, 88% of them only once. About 2.1% of the sample lies in the top ten.

Sequencing was performed on PBMCs or T cells enriched from blood (not recorded which). This TCR was sampled from a woman between 35 and 50 years old with acute COVID-19. The receptor chain draws on TRBV2 and TRBJ1-2; possibly the D gene is TRBD1, per 6 matching bases. The sequence in DNA is TGTGCCAGCAGTGGTTACGGGGACATCATGGAGGGCTACACCTTC. This yields the protein CASSGYGDIMEGYTF.